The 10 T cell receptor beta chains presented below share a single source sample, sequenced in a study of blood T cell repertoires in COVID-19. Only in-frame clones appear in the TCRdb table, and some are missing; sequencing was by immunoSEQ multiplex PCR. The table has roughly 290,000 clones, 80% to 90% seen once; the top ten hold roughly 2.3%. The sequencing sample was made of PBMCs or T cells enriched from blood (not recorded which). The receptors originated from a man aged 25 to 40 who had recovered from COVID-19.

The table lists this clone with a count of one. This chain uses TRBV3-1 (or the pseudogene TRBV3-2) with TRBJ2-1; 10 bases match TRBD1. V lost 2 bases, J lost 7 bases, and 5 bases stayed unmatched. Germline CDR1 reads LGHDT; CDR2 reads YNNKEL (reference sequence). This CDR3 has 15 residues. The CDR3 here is CASSQPGQGRNEQFF. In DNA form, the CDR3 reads TGTGCCAGCAGCCAACCGGGACAGGGGAGGAATGAGCAGTTCTTC.

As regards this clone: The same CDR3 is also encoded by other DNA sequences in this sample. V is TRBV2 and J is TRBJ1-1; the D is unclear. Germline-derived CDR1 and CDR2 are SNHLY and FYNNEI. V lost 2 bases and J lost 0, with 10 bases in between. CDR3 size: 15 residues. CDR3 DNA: TGTGCCAGCAGTGAATCTCGGGGATTGAACACTGAAGCTTTCTTT. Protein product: CASSESRGLNTEAFF.

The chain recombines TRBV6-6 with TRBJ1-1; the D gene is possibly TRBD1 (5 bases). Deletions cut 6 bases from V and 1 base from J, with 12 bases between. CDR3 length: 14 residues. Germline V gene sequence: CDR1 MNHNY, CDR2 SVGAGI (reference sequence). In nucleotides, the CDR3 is TGTGCCAGCAGCTCAGGGAACCCGAACACTGAAGCTTTCTTT. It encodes CASSSGNPNTEAFF.

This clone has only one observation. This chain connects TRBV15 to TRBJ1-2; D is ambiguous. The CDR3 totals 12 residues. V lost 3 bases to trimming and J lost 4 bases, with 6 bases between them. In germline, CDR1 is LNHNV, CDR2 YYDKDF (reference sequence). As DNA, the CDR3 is TGTGCCACCAGCAGCGATAGCTATGGCTACACCTTC. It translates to CATSSDSYGYTF. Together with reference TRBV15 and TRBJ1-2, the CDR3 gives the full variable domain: DAMVIQNPRYQVTQFGKPVTLSCSQTLNHNVMYWYQQKSSQAPKLLFHYYDKDFNNEADTPDNFQSRRPNTSFCFLDIRSPGLGDTAMYLCATSSDSYGYTFGSGTRLTVV.

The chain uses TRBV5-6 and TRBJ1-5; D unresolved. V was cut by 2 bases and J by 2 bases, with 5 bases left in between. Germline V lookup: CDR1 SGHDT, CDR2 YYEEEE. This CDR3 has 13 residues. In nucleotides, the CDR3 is TGTGCCAGCAGCTTTGTAGGCAATCAGCCCCAGCATTTT. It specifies CASSFVGNQPQHF.

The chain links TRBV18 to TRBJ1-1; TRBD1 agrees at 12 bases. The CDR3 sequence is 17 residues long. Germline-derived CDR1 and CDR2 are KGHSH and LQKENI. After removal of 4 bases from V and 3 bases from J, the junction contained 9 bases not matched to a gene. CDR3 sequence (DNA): TGTGCCAGCTCACTGCTATGGGACAGGGGGCAAGACACTGAAGCTTTCTTT. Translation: CASSLLWDRGQDTEAFF.

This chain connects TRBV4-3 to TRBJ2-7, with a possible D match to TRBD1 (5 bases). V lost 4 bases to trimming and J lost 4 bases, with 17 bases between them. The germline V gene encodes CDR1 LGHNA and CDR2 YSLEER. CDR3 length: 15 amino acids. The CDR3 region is CASSRLKDRRYEQYF. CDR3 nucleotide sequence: TGCGCCAGCAGCCGCCTCAAAGACAGAAGGTACGAGCAGTACTTC.

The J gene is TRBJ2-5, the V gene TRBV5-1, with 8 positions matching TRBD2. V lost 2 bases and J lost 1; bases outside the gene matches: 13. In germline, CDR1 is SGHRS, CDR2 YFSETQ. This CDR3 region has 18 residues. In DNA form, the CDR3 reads TGCGCCAGCAGCTTTTATGGCGGGGGGCGTACGAGCCAAGAGACCCAGTACTTC. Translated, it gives CASSFYGGGRTSQETQYF.

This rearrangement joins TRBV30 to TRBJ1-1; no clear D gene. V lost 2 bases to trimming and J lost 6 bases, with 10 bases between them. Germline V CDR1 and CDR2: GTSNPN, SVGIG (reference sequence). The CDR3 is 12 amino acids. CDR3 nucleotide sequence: TGTGCCTGGAGTCCGGTAGTGGCTGAAGCTTTCTTT. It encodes CAWSPVVAEAFF. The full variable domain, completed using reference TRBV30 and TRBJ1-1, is SQTIHQWPATLVQPVGSPLSLECTVEGTSNPNLYWYRQAAGRGLQLLFYSVGIGQISSEVPQNLSASRPQDRQFILSSKKLLLSDSGFYLCAWSPVVAEAFFGQGTRLTVV.

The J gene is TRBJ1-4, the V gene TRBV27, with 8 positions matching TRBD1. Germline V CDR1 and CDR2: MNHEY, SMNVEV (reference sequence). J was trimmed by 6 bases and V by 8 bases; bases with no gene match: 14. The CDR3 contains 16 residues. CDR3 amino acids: CASSWTGSTSDEKLFF. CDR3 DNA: TGTGCCAGCTCCTGGACAGGGTCCACTTCGGATGAAAAACTGTTTTTT. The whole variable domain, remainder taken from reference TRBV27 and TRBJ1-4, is EAQVTQNPRYLITVTGKKLTVTCSQNMNHEYMSWYRQDPGLGLRQIYYSMNVEVTDKGDVPEGYKVSRKEKRNFPLILESPSPNQTSLYFCASSWTGSTSDEKLFFGSGTQLSVL.